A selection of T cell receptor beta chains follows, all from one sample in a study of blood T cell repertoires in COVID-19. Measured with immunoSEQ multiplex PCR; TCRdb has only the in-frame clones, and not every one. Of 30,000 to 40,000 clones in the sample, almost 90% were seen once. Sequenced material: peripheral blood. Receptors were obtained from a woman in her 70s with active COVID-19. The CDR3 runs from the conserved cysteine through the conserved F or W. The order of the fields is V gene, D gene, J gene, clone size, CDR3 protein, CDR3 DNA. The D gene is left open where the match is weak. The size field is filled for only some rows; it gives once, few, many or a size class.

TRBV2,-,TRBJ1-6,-,CASTQDGYNSPLHF,TGTGCCAGCACACAGGACGGATATAATTCACCCCTCCACTTT
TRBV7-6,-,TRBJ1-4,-,CASSLAPGPNEKLFF,TGTGCCAGCAGCTTAGCGCCAGGGCCTAATGAAAAACTGTTTTTT
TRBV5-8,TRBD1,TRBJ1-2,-,CASSFRTGALGGYTF,TGTGCCAGCAGCTTCCGGACAGGGGCGTTAGGAGGCTACACCTTC
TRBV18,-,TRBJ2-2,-,CASSGETGELFF,TGTGCCAGCTCAGGAGAAACCGGGGAGCTGTTTTTT
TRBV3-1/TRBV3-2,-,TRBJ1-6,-,CASSRQYNSPLHF,TGTGCCAGCAGTCGACAGTATAATTCACCCCTCCACTTT
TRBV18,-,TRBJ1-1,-,CASSPSSEAFF,TGTGCCAGCTCTCCAAGCTCTGAAGCTTTCTTT
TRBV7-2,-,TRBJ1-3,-,CASSSDGIAGNTIYF,TGTGCCAGCAGCTCTGACGGGATAGCTGGAAACACCATATATTTT
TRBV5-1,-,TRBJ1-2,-,CASSSSGDYGYTF,TGCGCCAGCAGCTCGTCAGGTGACTATGGCTACACCTTC
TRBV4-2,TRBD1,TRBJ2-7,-,CASSPVGDRGNEQYF,TGTGCCAGCAGCCCGGTTGGAGACAGGGGGAACGAGCAGTACTTC
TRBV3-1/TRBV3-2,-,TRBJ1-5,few,CASSQDPPQGRNQPQHF,TGTGCCAGCAGCCAAGATCCTCCACAGGGACGGAATCAGCCCCAGCATTTT
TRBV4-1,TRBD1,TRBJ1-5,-,CASSQDPDRADNQPQHF,TGCGCCAGCAGCCAAGACCCGGACAGGGCCGACAATCAGCCCCAGCATTTT
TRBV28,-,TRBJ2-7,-,CASSAAYEQYF,TGTGCCAGCAGTGCGGCCTACGAGCAGTACTTC
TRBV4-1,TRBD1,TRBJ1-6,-,CASSQETGQGRISYNSPLHF,TGCGCCAGCAGCCAAGAAACCGGACAGGGAAGAATCTCCTATAATTCACCCCTCCACTTT
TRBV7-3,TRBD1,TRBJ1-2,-,CASSPQGGDGYTF,TGTGCCAGCAGCCCCCAGGGGGGCGATGGCTACACCTTC
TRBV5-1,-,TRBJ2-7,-,CASSLDPSGEQYF,TGCGCCAGCAGCTTGGACCCCTCGGGCGAGCAGTACTTC
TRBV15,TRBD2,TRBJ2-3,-,CATSTRTSGGPSYF,TGTGCCACCAGCACTAGGACTAGCGGGGGTCCCAGCTATTTT
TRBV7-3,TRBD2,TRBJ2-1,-,CASSPTGTFSGGEQFF,TGTGCCAGCAGCCCAACGGGAACTTTTAGCGGGGGGGAGCAGTTCTTC
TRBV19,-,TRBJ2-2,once,CASRNYGENTGELFF,TGTGCCAGTAGGAACTACGGGGAGAACACCGGGGAGCTGTTTTTT
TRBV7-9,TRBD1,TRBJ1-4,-,CASSLQGADEKLFF,TGTGCCAGCAGCTTGCAGGGGGCAGATGAAAAACTGTTTTTT
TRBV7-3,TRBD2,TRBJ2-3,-,CASSTGGSSDTQYF,TGTGCCAGCAGCACCGGGGGGTCTTCAGATACGCAGTATTTT
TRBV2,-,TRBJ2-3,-,CASNGLVGSDTQYF,TGTGCCAGCAACGGCCTAGTCGGTTCAGATACGCAGTATTTT
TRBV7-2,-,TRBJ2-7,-,CASSLNPGAYEQYF,TGTGCCAGCAGCTTAAACCCGGGAGCCTACGAGCAGTACTTC
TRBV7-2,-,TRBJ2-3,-,CASSLDGGSTDTQYF,TGTGCCAGCAGCTTAGACGGCGGTAGCACAGATACGCAGTATTTT
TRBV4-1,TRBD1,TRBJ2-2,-,CASSQGRQGSGELFF,TGCGCCAGCAGCCAAGGCAGACAGGGGTCCGGGGAGCTGTTTTTT
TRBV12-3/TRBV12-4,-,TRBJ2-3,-,CASSLSADTQYF,TGTGCCAGCAGTTTATCAGCAGATACGCAGTATTTT